This T cell receptor beta chain was profiled in a study of blood T cell repertoires in COVID-19. The CDR3 is made up of 16 amino acids. CDR1 is MNHEY and CDR2 is SMNVEV in the germline V gene (reference sequence). Losses at the gene ends were 4 bases for V and 7 bases for J; bases not matched to a gene: 10. As handled by the study authors: Amplified reference gene primers provided the basis for estimating nucleated cell counts. TCRdb keeps only in-frame clones here, not all; method: immunoSEQ multiplex PCR. V and J calls and clone size are as listed in that table; D and trimming were resolved from the DNA. The table has hundreds of thousands of clones, around 90% seen once. Participant-given clinical history determined each cohort assignment.

The sequence came from a woman in her thirties or forties who had recovered from COVID-19. The sequencing sample was made of PBMCs or T cells enriched from blood (not recorded which). V is TRBV27 and J is TRBJ1-6; 7 bases map to TRBD1. Here the CDR3 DNA reads TGTGCCAGCAGTTCCGCCACAGGGGCCAAAAATTCACCCCTCCACTTT. As protein: CASSSATGAKNSPLHF.